These T cell receptor beta chains were read from a single sample in a study of shared T cell receptors in the human thymus. Assay: immunoSEQ multiplex PCR; the TCRdb copy retains only in-frame clones and omits some. The table records 700,000 or so clones, 70% to 90% of them present only once. The same data also went into a second study, on human thymus T cells.

The sequencing input was thymocytes. These receptor sequences come from a girl in the first two years of life with a congenital heart defect. The CDR3 runs from the conserved cysteine through the conserved F or W. The D gene is left open where the match is weak. Only some rows state a clone size, as once, few, many or a class for expanded clones.

CDR3 DNA: TGTGCCAGCACTCGGCTAGAGACAGGAAACACTGAAGCTTTCTTT
CDR3 protein: CASTRLETGNTEAFF
V gene: TRBV6-6
CDR3 length: 15
J gene: TRBJ1-1
clone size: .
D gene: .

CDR3 DNA: TGTGCCAGCAGCCCCCAACAGGGCCTCCATAGCAATCAGCCCCAGCATTTT
CDR3 protein: CASSPQQGLHSNQPQHF
V gene: TRBV7-8
CDR3 length: 17
J gene: TRBJ1-5
clone size: .
D gene: .

CDR3 DNA: TGCGCCAGCAGCACGCTAGGGGCGCGTGGCACAGATACGCAGTATTTT
CDR3 protein: CASSTLGARGTDTQYF
V gene: TRBV4-3
CDR3 length: 16
J gene: TRBJ2-3
clone size: few
D gene: .

CDR3 DNA: TGTGCCAGCAGCTTAAGGACTAAGGCGGACTACGAGCAGTACTTC
CDR3 protein: CASSLRTKADYEQYF
V gene: TRBV7-2
CDR3 length: 15
J gene: TRBJ2-7
clone size: .
D gene: .

CDR3 DNA: TGTGCCAGCAGTCCACCAACAGGGGGCGACGACTTAGAGAGCTACGAGCAGTACTTC
CDR3 protein: CASSPPTGGDDLESYEQYF
V gene: TRBV27
CDR3 length: 19
J gene: TRBJ2-7
clone size: once
D gene: TRBD1

CDR3 DNA: TGTGCCAGCAGCCTCAGGACAGGAGGATCCCGGCTGGATGGCTACACCTTC
CDR3 protein: CASSLRTGGSRLDGYTF
V gene: TRBV7-2
CDR3 length: 17
J gene: TRBJ1-2
clone size: few
D gene: TRBD1

CDR3 DNA: TGTGCCAGCAGTCCCCCCTTTGCGGAGGGGAACACAGATACGCAGTATTTT
CDR3 protein: CASSPPFAEGNTDTQYF
V gene: TRBV28
CDR3 length: 17
J gene: TRBJ2-3
clone size: few
D gene: .

CDR3 DNA: TGCGCCAGCAGCCAAGAGGGCGGGGCAGCCTATGGCTACACCTTC
CDR3 protein: CASSQEGGAAYGYTF
V gene: TRBV4-1
CDR3 length: 15
J gene: TRBJ1-2
clone size: .
D gene: .

CDR3 DNA: TGTGCCAGCAGTTCCCGGGGAGGTCGGAATGAAAAACTGTTTTTT
CDR3 protein: CASSSRGGRNEKLFF
V gene: TRBV6-6
CDR3 length: 15
J gene: TRBJ1-4
clone size: .
D gene: .

CDR3 DNA: TGTGCCAGCAGTCTGTACAAAGGAGCCCACTATGGCTACACCTTC
CDR3 protein: CASSLYKGAHYGYTF
V gene: TRBV27
CDR3 length: 15
J gene: TRBJ1-2
clone size: .
D gene: .

CDR3 DNA: TGTGCCAGCAGTAGAGGGTTGGGTTCACCCCTCCACTTT
CDR3 protein: CASSRGLGSPLHF
V gene: TRBV6-5
CDR3 length: 13
J gene: TRBJ1-6
clone size: .
D gene: .

CDR3 DNA: TGTGCCAGCAGCCCGTCGACTAGCGACTACAATGAGCAGTTCTTC
CDR3 protein: CASSPSTSDYNEQFF
V gene: TRBV11-2
CDR3 length: 15
J gene: TRBJ2-1
clone size: few
D gene: TRBD2

CDR3 DNA: TGTGCCAGCAGCCATTCTCTAAGACTAGCGGGGGGCAATGAGCAGTTCTTC
CDR3 protein: CASSHSLRLAGGNEQFF
V gene: TRBV14
CDR3 length: 17
J gene: TRBJ2-1
clone size: .
D gene: TRBD2

CDR3 DNA: TGTGCCAGCAGTGAAGCGCCAGCGGGGGGGTACAATGAGCAGTTCTTC
CDR3 protein: CASSEAPAGGYNEQFF
V gene: TRBV2
CDR3 length: 16
J gene: TRBJ2-1
clone size: .
D gene: TRBD2

CDR3 DNA: TGTGCCAGCTACCCCGACCTCACGCAGGGAGGAAGCACAGATACGCAGTATTTT
CDR3 protein: CASYPDLTQGGSTDTQYF
V gene: TRBV7-8
CDR3 length: 18
J gene: TRBJ2-3
clone size: .
D gene: .

CDR3 DNA: TGTGCCAGCAGCCGCGGGGGGGACCGGGGGGCAGATACGCAGTATTTT
CDR3 protein: CASSRGGDRGADTQYF
V gene: TRBV12-1
CDR3 length: 16
J gene: TRBJ2-3
clone size: .
D gene: .

CDR3 DNA: TGTGCCAGCAGCGGTGACAGATTGAACACTGAAGCTTTCTTT
CDR3 protein: CASSGDRLNTEAFF
V gene: TRBV7-4
CDR3 length: 14
J gene: TRBJ1-1
clone size: once
D gene: .

CDR3 DNA: TGTGCCAGTAGTATGGCCCGTTCCGGCAGGGGCCGCCCCGTGTTCTCTGAAGCTTTCTTT
CDR3 protein: CASSMARSGRGRPVFSEAFF
V gene: TRBV19
CDR3 length: 20
J gene: TRBJ1-1
clone size: .
D gene: .

CDR3 DNA: TGCAGCGTTGAAGCCCTTAGGACAGTTGGGGACACTGAAGCTTTCTTT
CDR3 protein: CSVEALRTVGDTEAFF
V gene: TRBV29-1
CDR3 length: 16
J gene: TRBJ1-1
clone size: .
D gene: .

CDR3 DNA: TGTGCCAGCAGTCCCAGGGGGCTAGCAGGAAACACCATATATTTT
CDR3 protein: CASSPRGLAGNTIYF
V gene: TRBV28
CDR3 length: 15
J gene: TRBJ1-3
clone size: .
D gene: TRBD1

CDR3 DNA: TGTGCCAGCAGCCAGCTGGCATTCGCCGGGGAGCTGTTTTTT
CDR3 protein: CASSQLAFAGELFF
V gene: TRBV14
CDR3 length: 14
J gene: TRBJ2-2
clone size: .
D gene: .

CDR3 DNA: TGTGCCAGCAGTCCAGGACGGGGACTGGGTGGAAACACCATATATTTT
CDR3 protein: CASSPGRGLGGNTIYF
V gene: TRBV5-4
CDR3 length: 16
J gene: TRBJ1-3
clone size: .
D gene: .

CDR3 DNA: TGTGCCAGCGGAACAGGGTGGTTTACCTACGAGCAGTACTTC
CDR3 protein: CASGTGWFTYEQYF
V gene: TRBV6-1
CDR3 length: 14
J gene: TRBJ2-7
clone size: .
D gene: .

CDR3 DNA: TGTGCCAGCAGCTTATACCCCCCGGGTACTAATTATAGCAATCAGCCCCAGCATTTT
CDR3 protein: CASSLYPPGTNYSNQPQHF
V gene: TRBV7-6
CDR3 length: 19
J gene: TRBJ1-5
clone size: few
D gene: .

CDR3 DNA: TGTGCCAGCAGTTTAGGGGAGGAGGGCAACTATGGCTACACCTTC
CDR3 protein: CASSLGEEGNYGYTF
V gene: TRBV27
CDR3 length: 15
J gene: TRBJ1-2
clone size: .
D gene: .

CDR3 DNA: TGTGCCAGCAGTTTATGCGGGTCCGAGGGCACAAGCAGCACAGATACGCAGTATTTT
CDR3 protein: CASSLCGSEGTSSTDTQYF
V gene: TRBV28
CDR3 length: 19
J gene: TRBJ2-3
clone size: .
D gene: .

CDR3 DNA: TGTGCCAGCAGTTACTCTAAGGGAGACGAGCAGTACTTC
CDR3 protein: CASSYSKGDEQYF
V gene: TRBV6-5
CDR3 length: 13
J gene: TRBJ2-7
clone size: .
D gene: .

CDR3 DNA: TGTGCCATCAGTGAGTCCGACTATTACAATGAGCAGTTCTTC
CDR3 protein: CAISESDYYNEQFF
V gene: TRBV10-3
CDR3 length: 14
J gene: TRBJ2-1
clone size: .
D gene: .

CDR3 DNA: TGTGCCAGCAGTTACTCTTACATCCAAACAGCCTACGAGCAGTACTTC
CDR3 protein: CASSYSYIQTAYEQYF
V gene: TRBV6-5
CDR3 length: 16
J gene: TRBJ2-7
clone size: .
D gene: .

CDR3 DNA: TGTGCCAGCAGCCAAGATCGGGAGAACACTGAAGCTTTCTTT
CDR3 protein: CASSQDRENTEAFF
V gene: TRBV4-2
CDR3 length: 14
J gene: TRBJ1-1
clone size: once
D gene: .

CDR3 DNA: TGCAGCGTTGAAGCACCAGGGATGTATGGCTACACCTTC
CDR3 protein: CSVEAPGMYGYTF
V gene: TRBV29-1
CDR3 length: 13
J gene: TRBJ1-2
clone size: once
D gene: .

CDR3 DNA: TGTGCCACCCGTCGCGCGGTAAGGGCGGGGGGGCCGAACACCGGGGAGCTGTTTTTT
CDR3 protein: CATRRAVRAGGPNTGELFF
V gene: TRBV10-3
CDR3 length: 19
J gene: TRBJ2-2
clone size: .
D gene: TRBD2

CDR3 DNA: TGCGCCAGTGCCGACAGGGGAAATAATTCACCCCTCCACTTT
CDR3 protein: CASADRGNNSPLHF
V gene: TRBV4-3
CDR3 length: 14
J gene: TRBJ1-6
clone size: .
D gene: TRBD1

CDR3 DNA: TGTGCCAGCCTACCTTTAGGGGCCAACACTGAAGCTTTCTTT
CDR3 protein: CASLPLGANTEAFF
V gene: TRBV6-5
CDR3 length: 14
J gene: TRBJ1-1
clone size: .
D gene: .

CDR3 DNA: TGCGCCAGCAGCCCAGGATACCAAGAGACCCAGTACTTC
CDR3 protein: CASSPGYQETQYF
V gene: TRBV5-1
CDR3 length: 13
J gene: TRBJ2-5
clone size: once
D gene: .

CDR3 DNA: TGTGCCAGCAGCTTGGAGGTGGGGGCGGGCGGGGAGCTGTTTTTT
CDR3 protein: CASSLEVGAGGELFF
V gene: TRBV5-4
CDR3 length: 15
J gene: TRBJ2-2
clone size: .
D gene: .

CDR3 DNA: TGTGCCAGTCACGTAAGGGCAGGGGAAACTGAAGCTTTCTTT
CDR3 protein: CASHVRAGETEAFF
V gene: TRBV19
CDR3 length: 14
J gene: TRBJ1-1
clone size: .
D gene: .

CDR3 DNA: TGTGCCAGCAGCTTAGGGGGCGACCTATCCTATGGCTACACCTTC
CDR3 protein: CASSLGGDLSYGYTF
V gene: TRBV7-2
CDR3 length: 15
J gene: TRBJ1-2
clone size: .
D gene: .

CDR3 DNA: TGTGCCAGCAGCCCCGGACAGGGGATTTCCTATAATTCACCCCTCCACTTT
CDR3 protein: CASSPGQGISYNSPLHF
V gene: TRBV28
CDR3 length: 17
J gene: TRBJ1-6
clone size: .
D gene: TRBD1

CDR3 DNA: TGTGCCAGCAGCGCCCGGGGGTCGGAGACCCAGTACTTC
CDR3 protein: CASSARGSETQYF
V gene: TRBV7-9
CDR3 length: 13
J gene: TRBJ2-5
clone size: few
D gene: .

CDR3 DNA: TGTGCCACCGGCAGAGTCCCTAAACTATGGGGGCCAAGAATGGACTACGAGCAGTACTTC
CDR3 protein: CATGRVPKLWGPRMDYEQYF
V gene: TRBV15
CDR3 length: 20
J gene: TRBJ2-7
clone size: .
D gene: .

CDR3 DNA: TGTGCCAGCCCACCGGGACTAGCGGGGTTGCCCTCCTACGAGCAGTACTTC
CDR3 protein: CASPPGLAGLPSYEQYF
V gene: TRBV5-3
CDR3 length: 17
J gene: TRBJ2-7
clone size: .
D gene: TRBD2

CDR3 DNA: TGTGCCAGCAGCTTAGCTTTAGAACCTTACGAGCAGTACTTC
CDR3 protein: CASSLALEPYEQYF
V gene: TRBV11-2
CDR3 length: 14
J gene: TRBJ2-7
clone size: .
D gene: .

CDR3 DNA: TGCGCCAGCAGCCAAGGTGACCGGAGGTATCAGCCCCAGCATTTT
CDR3 protein: CASSQGDRRYQPQHF
V gene: TRBV4-1
CDR3 length: 15
J gene: TRBJ1-5
clone size: few
D gene: .

CDR3 DNA: TGTGCCAGCCAAGCTTGGCCGGGAAGCTACGAGCAGTACTTC
CDR3 protein: CASQAWPGSYEQYF
V gene: TRBV5-5
CDR3 length: 14
J gene: TRBJ2-7
clone size: .
D gene: .

CDR3 DNA: TGTGCCAGCAGTCTTCTACAGGGGAACACCGGGGAGCTGTTTTTT
CDR3 protein: CASSLLQGNTGELFF
V gene: TRBV6-5
CDR3 length: 15
J gene: TRBJ2-2
clone size: .
D gene: .

CDR3 DNA: TGTGCCAGCAGTTACTCTTGGTCCGGGAGGACGGACGAGCAGTTCTTC
CDR3 protein: CASSYSWSGRTDEQFF
V gene: TRBV6-5
CDR3 length: 16
J gene: TRBJ2-1
clone size: .
D gene: TRBD2

CDR3 DNA: TGTGCCAGCAGTTTAAAGGTCGGGTGGGACAGTTGGACCGGGGAGCTGTTTTTT
CDR3 protein: CASSLKVGWDSWTGELFF
V gene: TRBV27
CDR3 length: 18
J gene: TRBJ2-2
clone size: .
D gene: TRBD1